The 14 T cell receptor beta chains listed next were all sequenced from one sample in a study of blood T cell repertoires in COVID-19 (TCRdb year 2020). The library was built by means of the immunoSEQ multiplex PCR assay. The table was pulled from immuneACCESS by TCRdb, which kept in-frame rearrangements only. Such tables lose some clones; where checked, under half of the loss comes from unresolved V genes, and the rest has no known cause. For this sample there are 150,000 to 200,000 clones; more than 85% appear just once. The ten largest clones add up to 2.9% of the sample. The source material was peripheral blood. These receptors all come from a woman aged 25 to 39 with active or convalescent COVID-19.

The V gene is TRBV12-3 or TRBV12-4, the J gene TRBJ2-5; no clear D. The V gene lost 4 bases and the J gene lost 0 bases, with 6 bases spanning the gap. The CDR3 is 13 amino acids. CDR3: CASSSDNQETQYF. In nucleotides, the CDR3 is TGTGCCAGCAGTTCAGACAACCAAGAGACCCAGTACTTC.

The gene calls are TRBV18 and TRBJ1-3; D ambiguous. The CDR3 has 14 residues. Germline CDR1 and CDR2: KGHSH and LQKENI. Deletions cut 3 bases from V and 0 bases from J, with 6 bases between. The CDR3 DNA reads as TGTGCCAGCTCACCCGACTACTCTGGAAACACCATATATTTT. Translating it yields CASSPDYSGNTIYF.

J is TRBJ1-2 and V is TRBV9; D ambiguous. The CDR3 is 13 amino acids. With 1 base removed from V and 2 bases from J, the gap between germline ends came to 6 bases. Germline assignment: CDR1 SGDLS and CDR2 YYNGEE. CDR3 sequence (DNA): TGTGCCAGCAGCGTAACCGAGAACTATGGCTACACCTTC. Its protein is CASSVTENYGYTF. Full variable domain (remainder filled in from reference TRBV9 and TRBJ1-2): DSGVTQTPKHLITATGQRVTLRCSPRSGDLSVYWYQQSLDQGLQFLIQYYNGEERAKGNILERFSAQQFPDLHSELNLSSLELGDSALYFCASSVTENYGYTFGSGTRLTVV.

The chain employs TRBV18 and TRBJ1-1; D perhaps matches TRBD1 (5 bases). CDR3 length: 14 amino acids. Germline lookup yields CDR1 KGHSH and CDR2 LQKENI. The V and J ends lost 2 bases and 11 bases respectively, with 18 bases between them. The CDR3 DNA reads TGTGCCAGCTCACCAAGCAGGGAAAGGCGAAGCGCTTTCTTT. Translation gives CASSPSRERRSAFF.

The rearrangement uses TRBV27 and TRBJ2-4, with D tentatively TRBD1 (5 bases). Germline V gene sequence: CDR1 MNHEY, CDR2 SMNVEV (reference sequence). The CDR3 runs to 19 residues. Trimming stripped 0 bases from V and 1 base from J, with 19 bases between. CDR3 loop: CASSLSSSGVRAAKNIQYF. In DNA form, the CDR3 reads TGTGCCAGCAGTTTATCGTCCAGTGGGGTCAGGGCGGCCAAAAACATTCAGTACTTC.

This clone was recorded once. The chain links TRBV3-1 (or the pseudogene TRBV3-2) to TRBJ2-1, with D perhaps matching TRBD2 (6 bases). The CDR3 extends over 17 amino acids. The germline gives CDR1 LGHDT, CDR2 YNNKEL (reference sequence). V lost 3 bases to trimming and J lost 10 bases, with 25 bases between them. As DNA, the CDR3 is TGTGCCAGCAGCCACCTAAAAAATAGCGGATTCGGGAGCGAGCAGTTCTTC. This gives the protein CASSHLKNSGFGSEQFF.

The chain combines TRBV5-5 with TRBJ1-1; maybe TRBD1 (5 bases). Germline CDR1 reads SGHKS; CDR2 reads YYEKEE (reference sequence). This CDR3 is built from 14 residues. V was shortened by 3 bases and J by 5 bases, with 14 bases between the two germline ends. As DNA, the CDR3 is TGTGCCAGCAGCTACAGGTACGAGGTGACTGAAGCTTTCTTT. Its protein is CASSYRYEVTEAFF. The entire variable domain, with the rest obtained from reference TRBV5-5 and TRBJ1-1, is as follows: DAGVTQSPTHLIKTRGQQVTLRCSPISGHKSVSWYQQVLGQGPQFIFQYYEKEERGRGNFPDRFSARQFPNYSSELNVNALLLGDSALYLCASSYRYEVTEAFFGQGTRLTVV.

The rearrangement joins TRBV27 to TRBJ1-6; D uncertain. Trimming cost V 8 bases and J 7 bases, with 21 bases left between them. Germline loops: CDR1 MNHEY, CDR2 SMNVEV (reference sequence). There are 16 residues in the CDR3. The CDR3 nucleotides are TGTGCCAGCGGACTGGACGGTCCCATATGGAATTCACCCCTCCACTTT. Its translation: CASGLDGPIWNSPLHF.

This clone was recorded a few times. J is TRBJ1-6 and V is TRBV7-2, with D tentatively TRBD1 (6 bases). The CDR3 has 15 amino acids. From germline, CDR1 is SGHTA and CDR2 FQGNSA. Trimming pared 3 bases from V and 6 bases from J, leaving 12 bases between. The CDR3 region has the DNA TGTGCCAGCAGCTTCATAGGACAGTCTAATTCACCCCTCCACTTT. It translates to CASSFIGQSNSPLHF.

The chain recombines TRBV7-9 with TRBJ2-5; possible D gene TRBD2, 7 bases. The germline V and J ends were trimmed by 1 base and 9 bases, with 12 bases remaining between them. Germline V gives CDR1 SEHNR, CDR2 FQNEAQ (reference sequence). The CDR3 has 13 amino acids. CDR3 in amino acids: CASSLGDYRAQYF. In nucleotides, the CDR3 is TGTGCCAGCAGCTTAGGGGACTACAGGGCCCAGTACTTC. The full variable domain, its missing parts supplied by reference TRBV7-9 and TRBJ2-5, is DTGVSQNPRHKITKRGQNVTFRCDPISEHNRLYWYRQTLGQGPEFLTYFQNEAQLEKSRLLSDRFSAERPKGSFSTLEIQRTEQGDSAMYLCASSLGDYRAQYFGPGTRLLVL.

The chain has TRBV5-1 and TRBJ2-5, with TRBD2 identical over 7 bases. The V segment lost 4 bases and the J segment 5 bases; nucleotides outside the gene matches: 11. The germline CDR1 and CDR2 sequences are SGHRS and YFSETQ. The CDR3 consists of 15 residues. CDR3 residues: CASSPGLREAETQYF. The DNA of the CDR3 is TGCGCCAGCAGCCCGGGACTAAGGGAGGCGGAGACCCAGTACTTC.

The rearrangement joins TRBV6-6 to TRBJ1-2; D is uncertain. Trimming took off 0 bases at V and 3 bases at J, with 8 bases between the two ends. Germline CDR1 reads MNHNY; CDR2 reads SVGAGI (reference sequence). CDR3 size: 14 residues. CDR3 sequence reads: CASSYSQSHYGYTF. The CDR3 coding sequence is TGTGCCAGCAGTTACTCACAGAGCCACTATGGCTACACCTTC.

V gene TRBV5-1 combines with J gene TRBJ2-7, with 11 nucleotides matching TRBD1. The trim removed 0 bases at V and 6 bases at J, leaving 14 bases unmatched. The CDR3 totals 18 residues. The germline CDR1 and CDR2 sequences are SGHRS and YFSETQ. CDR3 nucleotide sequence: TGCGCCAGCAGCTTGGCGTCAGGTTTCGGACAGGGGGCTGTCGAGCAGTACTTC. It encodes CASSLASGFGQGAVEQYF.

This sequence joins TRBV4-1 and TRBJ1-3, with TRBD1 matching 7 bases. There are 18 residues in the CDR3. V lost 4 bases and J lost 4; bases outside the gene matches: 16. The germline V gene encodes CDR1 MGHRA and CDR2 YSYEKL. CDR3 residues: CASSPRQGEVSRGNTIYF. The CDR3 DNA reads TGCGCCAGCAGCCCGAGACAGGGAGAGGTTTCGAGAGGAAACACCATATATTTT.